This T cell receptor beta chain was recovered during a study of regulatory T cells in long-lasting Graves disease (dated by TCRdb to the early 2020s). In the study overall: Antithyroid drugs had been taken for less than 3 months by newly diagnosed Graves' disease patients. Peripheral blood TCR sequencing and RNA sequencing compared persistent Graves' disease patients with newly diagnosed Graves' disease patients. The study was conducted in China and was registered as a clinical trial. TCR sequencing covered about 13 persistent and 20 or so newly diagnosed Graves' disease patients, 33 samples in total. Paper-wide results and their limitations: Persistent disease showed preferential use of TRBV28, TRBJ1-2 and TRBJ2-5, whereas newly diagnosed disease favored TRBV20-1 and TRBJ2-1. As a limitation, the authors acknowledged that the small sample size may reduce accuracy. Persistent patients shared more public clonotypes among themselves (around 2,500) than newly diagnosed patients did (approximately 970). Sequencing and analysis were restricted to the TCR beta chain. Compared with newly diagnosed patients, persistent Graves' disease patients had lower TCR Shannon entropy and fewer highly expanded clones, which suggests clonal expansion. Because the primary lesion, thyroid tissue, could not be accessed, the study looked at peripheral blood alone.

The sample's time point label, decoded: newly diagnosed GD, antithyroid drugs for less than 3 months. For both TCR sequencing and RNA sequencing, RNA was extracted from PBMCs in TRIzol. The diagnosis of Graves' disease was made according to American Thyroid Association guidelines. Patients for the study were recruited at an endocrinology department in Xi'an, China. Each patient gave about 9.1 milliliters of peripheral blood, collected in an EDTA anticoagulant tube. Ficoll Paque Plus density gradient separation was used to isolate PBMCs, and no further T cell sorting was done. RNA quality was checked with an Agilent 2100 Bioanalyzer and agarose gel, and concentration with a NanoDrop 2000. Library construction relied on multiplex PCR. These reads were obtained on an Illumina HiSeq 4000. iRepertoire HTBI primers and Arm-PCR amplification of CDR3 regions were used to construct TCR beta libraries. Gel purification was performed on PCR products prior to sequencing. Concerning the study's data processing: Gene usage analysis of CDR3 amino acid clonotypes used the 55 to 65 TRBV and more than 13 TRBJ segments found across samples. COPE and FqMerger were used to merge filtered high-quality paired reads into contigs. BLAST was used to align contigs to IMGT TRBV, TRBD and TRBJ reference genes, and CDR3 was defined according to IMGT. Any clonotype with a frequency above 0.1% was counted as a highly expanded clone. Repertoire diversity was measured by Shannon entropy, and V-J evenness by the Gini coefficient. Clonotypes shared by more than one individual were considered public. TCRdb's own reprocessing of the public reads used fastp at Q25 and MiXCR and kept productive beta chains. Duplicate CDR3 protein sequences are folded into a single record with the most common DNA and genes. TCRdb's processing, not the authors' own work, is the source of the V and J calls. This sample lists around 450,000 distinct CDR3 sequences; under 20% were detected once. 9% to 15% of the sample is in the top ten clones.

For this chain, trimming is 4 bases at the V end and 6 bases at the J end, and the number of junction bases without a gene match is 12. From its cysteine to its phenylalanine, the CDR3 spans 16 amino acids. The DNA shown is the 48-base CDR3, in frame from base 1. The germline V gene (reference sequence) provides CDR1 LGHDT and CDR2 YNNKEL. Ten or more counts support this clonotype. Its recognized antigen is unknown. There are no base qualities to consult, and no much larger clone falls within one base. In addition, the sample was reused for a study of T cells in Graves' hyperthyroidism and ophthalmopathy. As the second study states: Stable Graves' hyperthyroidism was defined as the absence of progression to ophthalmopathy over 18 months of follow-up. Hyperthyroidism patients were newly diagnosed, with disease duration under 2 months, and aged 18 to 65 years. Exclusion was applied to patients with uncontrolled infections, other autoimmune diseases, pregnancy or lactation. Diagnoses relied on clinical symptoms, serum thyroxine and TRAb, thyroid ultrasound and orbital computed tomography. The TCR CDR3 was subjected to a first round of RT-PCR using the HTBI primer set and the Qiagen OneStep RT-PCR kit. Blood samples also contained most of the expanded thyroid clonotypes (frequency above 0.001), which suggests that blood repertoires may reflect thyroid immune responses. Ophthalmopathy was separated from stable hyperthyroidism by a 13 V-J signature model, with 85% to 90% sensitivity and about 81% specificity obtained in cross-validation and 80%/75% obtained in testing. During validation, the model predicted progression to ophthalmopathy a median of roughly 7.1 months ahead of onset, with roughly 65% sensitivity and 72.22% specificity. A discovery cohort of about 95 patients, about 44 with Graves' ophthalmopathy and 55 to 60 with stable Graves' hyperthyroidism, was used to find distinguishing TCR V-J signatures. Prospective prediction of ophthalmopathy was tested in an independent validation cohort of approximately 18 hyperthyroidism patients and some 17 patients who later progressed to ophthalmopathy. The 100 or so discovery patients were randomly split 7:3 into training and test sets. In addition, the study compared T-cell repertoires in thyroid tissue and in blood from roughly six Graves' hyperthyroidism patients. After blood sampling, hyperthyroidism patients were treated with methimazole at a starting dose of 30 mg daily, and ophthalmopathy patients were treated with high-dose intravenous methylprednisolone. The libraries were constructed in a second round of multiplex PCR and then size-selected and purified. Paired-end sequencing of the libraries was performed with 100 bp reads on an Illumina HiSeq2000. SOAPnuke was used to process the raw data, throwing out any read that contained adapters or uncalled bases, had a mean Phred below 15, or lacked an exact constant-primer or identifier match. COPE v1.2.5 was used to merge the high-quality paired reads, and each unique nucleotide sequence was defined as a clonotype. MiTCR v1.1 was used to align clonotypes to the IMGT TRBV, TRBD and TRBJ reference segments. Only V-J combinations with frequency above 0.0001, covering 98% to 99.2% of repertoires, were analysed. The TCS score was defined as F50 (clonal expansion) divided by E x V (chaos), with BLOSUM62-based TCRdist calculated between CDR3 peptides within each V-J. Welch's t-statistics and random forest reduced roughly 500 V-J features to 13, which were used in a naive Bayes classifier (R e1071). No statistical method was used to fix the sample size in advance, and group allocation was not hidden from the investigators. The paper reports TCR Vbeta CDR3 sequencing of approximately 130 peripheral blood samples: under 45 ophthalmopathy, under 80 hyperthyroidism and approximately 17 progressor patients.

The chain links TRBV3-1 with TRBJ2-7; TRBD2 lines up with 10 middle nucleotides. This TCR was recovered from a man aged 40-49 years with Graves disease. Donor details come from another sample of the same person, matched by shared clones. Source: peripheral blood mononuclear cells (PBMCs), taken at new diagnosis, from a patient treated with antithyroid drugs. CDR3 loop: CASSRQPWGLASEQYF. The DNA sequence reads TGTGCCAGCAGCCGCCAGCCCTGGGGACTAGCGAGCGAGCAGTACTTC.